What follows describes a single TCR beta chain. The sample comes from a study of shared clonotypes between healthy human individuals. The germline V gene has CDR1 SGHKS and CDR2 YYEKEE (reference sequence). The CDR3 extends over 18 amino acids. V was cut by 2 bases and J by 0 bases, with 18 bases left in between. Here immunoSEQ multiplex PCR was the method, and the copy in TCRdb shows in-frame clones only, minus some. Of around 690,000 clones detected, about nine tenths appear once; the ten largest clones hold 34%. The sample taken for sequencing was memory CD8+ T cells from PBMCs. Subset here: CD45RO+ cells pooled with CCR7-negative TemRA cells. The receptor was isolated from a man younger than 30 in good health. Some clones in this sample may be carry-over from other donors' samples. The J gene is TRBJ1-5, the V gene TRBV5-5, with a tentative D call TRBD1 (5 bases). The CDR3 loop reads CASSFAGPFEYSNQPQHF. The CDR3 DNA reads TGTGCCAGCAGCTTCGCGGGACCATTCGAATATAGCAATCAGCCCCAGCATTTT.